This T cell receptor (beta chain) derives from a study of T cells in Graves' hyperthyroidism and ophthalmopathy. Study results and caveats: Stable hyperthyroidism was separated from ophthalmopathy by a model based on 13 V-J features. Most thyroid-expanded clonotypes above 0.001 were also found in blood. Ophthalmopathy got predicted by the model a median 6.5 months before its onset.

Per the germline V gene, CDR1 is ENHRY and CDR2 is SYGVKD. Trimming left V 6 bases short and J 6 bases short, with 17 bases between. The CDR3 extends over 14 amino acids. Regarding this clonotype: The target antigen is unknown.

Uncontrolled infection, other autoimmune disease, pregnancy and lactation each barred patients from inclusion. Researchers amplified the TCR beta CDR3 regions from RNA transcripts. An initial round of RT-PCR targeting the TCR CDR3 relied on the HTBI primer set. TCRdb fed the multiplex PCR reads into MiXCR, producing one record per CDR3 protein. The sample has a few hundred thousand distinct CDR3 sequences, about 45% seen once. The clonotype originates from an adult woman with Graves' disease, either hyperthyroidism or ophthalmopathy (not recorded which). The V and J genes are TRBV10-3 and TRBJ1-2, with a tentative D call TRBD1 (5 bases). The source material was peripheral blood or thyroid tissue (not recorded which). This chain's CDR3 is CAIRPGPQENGYTF. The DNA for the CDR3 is TGTGCCATCAGGCCGGGACCCCAAGAGAATGGCTACACCTTC.